The clone carrying this TCR beta chain was detected many times. Its antigen is unknown. The data were taken from a study of response to subunit inactivated influenza vaccine. With 8 bases removed from V and 6 bases from J, the gap between germline ends came to 13 bases. The CDR3 has 13 residues. Each CDR3 protein is one row after TCRdb ran MiXCR on the RT-PCR reads. The profile shows some 600,000 distinct CDR3 sequences, 11% to 15% of them singletons. General study points: Only a handful of new T cells, the authors suggested, are recruited with each seasonal influenza vaccination.

The chain is built from TRBV12-3 or TRBV12-4 and TRBJ2-2; D might be TRBD2 (5 bases). This TCR derives from a man in his forties or fifties who received an inactivated influenza vaccine. This specimen was PBMCs from blood, taken around 14 days before vaccination. CDR3 sequence (DNA): TGTGCCAGCTCACCTCCCGGGGCCGGGGAGCTGTTTTTT. This gives the protein CASSPPGAGELFF.